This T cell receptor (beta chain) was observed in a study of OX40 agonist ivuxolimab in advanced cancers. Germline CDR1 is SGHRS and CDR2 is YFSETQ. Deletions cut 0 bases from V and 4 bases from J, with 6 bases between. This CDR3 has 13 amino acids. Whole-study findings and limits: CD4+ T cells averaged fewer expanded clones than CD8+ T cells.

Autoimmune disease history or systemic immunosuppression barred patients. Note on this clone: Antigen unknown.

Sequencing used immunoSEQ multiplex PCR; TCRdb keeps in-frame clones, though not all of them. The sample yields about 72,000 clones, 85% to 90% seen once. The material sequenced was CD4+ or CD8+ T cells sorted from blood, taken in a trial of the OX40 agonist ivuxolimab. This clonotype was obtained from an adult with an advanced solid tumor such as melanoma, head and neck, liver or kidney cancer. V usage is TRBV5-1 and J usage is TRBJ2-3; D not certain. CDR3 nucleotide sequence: TGCGCCAGCAGCTTGGCTTCGGCAGATACGCAGTATTTT. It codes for CASSLASADTQYF.